The clone carrying this T cell receptor (beta chain) was seen a handful of times. Clones were sequenced by immunoSEQ multiplex PCR, and TCRdb holds only the in-frame ones, with some missing. The table includes more than 250,000 clones, 80% to 90% detected once. Across about two dozen US areas, participants ranged in age from about 18 to 89 years. The CDR3 totals 13 residues. Germline trimming cut 7 bases from V and 4 bases from J; bases unmatched to any gene: 4. The data derive from a study of blood T cell repertoires in COVID-19. The specimen sequenced was PBMCs or T cells enriched from blood (not recorded which). The receptor was derived from a woman in her 30s who had recovered from COVID-19. V is TRBV12-3 or TRBV12-4 and J is TRBJ2-4; 7 nucleotides align to TRBD2. The CDR3 nucleotides read TGTGCCAGCATGTGGGGGGGAAAAAACATTCAGTACTTC. The encoded protein is CASMWGGKNIQYF.